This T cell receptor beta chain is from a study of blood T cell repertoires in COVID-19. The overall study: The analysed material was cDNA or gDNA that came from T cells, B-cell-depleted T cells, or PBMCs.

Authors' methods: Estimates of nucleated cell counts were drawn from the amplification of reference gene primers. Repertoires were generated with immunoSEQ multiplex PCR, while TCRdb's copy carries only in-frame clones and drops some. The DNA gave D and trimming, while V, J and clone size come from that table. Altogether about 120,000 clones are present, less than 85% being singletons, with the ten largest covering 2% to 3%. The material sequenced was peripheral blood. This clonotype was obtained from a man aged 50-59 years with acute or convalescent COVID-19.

CDR3 protein: CASLTSGGAYEQYF. CDR3 bases: TGTGCCAGCCTAACTAGCGGGGGGGCCTACGAGCAGTACTTC. The J gene is TRBJ2-7, the V gene TRBV2, with TRBD2 matching 13 bases. After removal of 8 bases from V and 2 bases from J, the junction contained 3 bases not matched to a gene. The CDR3 is made up of 14 amino acids. The germline gives CDR1 SNHLY, CDR2 FYNNEI.